This T cell receptor (beta chain) derives from a study of T cell responses to AZD1222 COVID-19 vaccine. Clones were read by immunoSEQ multiplex PCR, and TCRdb kept only the in-frame ones, dropping some. The sample lists some 79,000 clones; approximately 85% were seen once. On this clone itself: Its target is unknown.

Germline-derived CDR1 and CDR2 are MDHEN and SYDVKM. This CDR3 comprises 20 residues. The V segment lost 1 base and the J segment 1 base; nucleotides outside the gene matches: 15. Combined were second doses at about 4 or about 12 weeks. Whole-study results and caveats: An increase in Spike-specific TCR breadth and depth was observed after two AZD1222 doses. Clonal diversity may have been underestimated, and the donors were mostly white British, with more females than males.

The sample here was peripheral blood, taken 28 days after the second AZD1222 dose. The V call is TRBV28, the J call TRBJ1-5, with TRBD1 matching 8 bases. The sequence derives from an adult who received the AZD1222 COVID-19 vaccine. The CDR3, as DNA: TGTGCCAGCAGTTTATCCCCCGGGACAGGAACTAGGGCGAGCAATCAGCCCCAGCATTTT. Protein sequence: CASSLSPGTGTRASNQPQHF.